Presented here are 11 T cell receptor beta chains from one specimen sequenced in a study of Ad26.COV2.S vaccination and SARS-CoV-2 variants. Treatment specified: roughly 18 received Ad26.COV2.S at low or high dose, single or two shots; roughly five received placebo; per-sample allocation not given. Samples analyzed were those drawn on day 63 after the first vaccine or placebo injection. The repertoire was sequenced with immunoSEQ multiplex PCR; TCRdb's copy has only in-frame clones and lacks some. Here the sample spans 350,000 to 450,000 clones, approximately 90% being singletons. The sequenced sample was peripheral blood, obtained in a trial of Ad26.COV2.S vaccine versus placebo. These receptors originate from a person between 18 and 59 years old who received the Ad26.COV2.S COVID-19 vaccine or a placebo.

This clone was detected only once. The chain combines TRBV28 with TRBJ2-5; tentative D call: TRBD2 (6 bases). The length of the CDR3 is 14 residues. In germline, CDR1 is MDHEN, CDR2 SYDVKM. The ends were cut back, 1 base at V and 4 bases at J, with 10 bases in the middle. The CDR3 here is CASSLLVGRETQYF. In DNA form, the CDR3 reads TGTGCCAGCAGTTTATTAGTCGGGAGAGAGACCCAGTACTTC.

This clone occurred once. The chain employs TRBV7-9 and TRBJ2-1, with 7 positions matching TRBD2. Germline CDR1 and CDR2: SEHNR and FQNEAQ (reference sequence). V trimming: 0 bases; J trimming: 9 bases; junction bases outside the gene matches: 5. This CDR3 is built from 14 residues. The CDR3 nucleotides are TGTGCCAGCAGCTTAGCGCAATGGGGGGGTGAGCAGTTCTTC. Amino acids: CASSLAQWGGEQFF.

This sequence joins TRBV9 and TRBJ2-7; D gene unclear. This CDR3 region has 13 residues. Per the germline V gene, CDR1 is SGDLS and CDR2 is YYNGEE. V was clipped by 3 bases and J by 3 bases, with 10 bases between them. CDR3 nucleotides: TGTGCCAGCAGCGCCGAGAATCGCTACGAGCAGTACTTC. Its protein is CASSAENRYEQYF.

A few counts support this clone. The chain combines TRBV6-5 with TRBJ2-7, with 12 bases lining up with TRBD2. The V gene end was trimmed by 8 bases and the J gene end by 6 bases; junction bases not matched to a gene: 8. CDR1 and CDR2 (germline): MNHEY, SVGAGI. This CDR3 has 14 residues. The CDR3 region is CASSGLAGRAEQYF. In nucleotides, the CDR3 is TGTGCCAGCTCCGGACTAGCGGGGCGGGCCGAGCAGTACTTC.

The chain employs TRBV5-6 and TRBJ1-1, with D uncertain. The CDR3 totals 12 residues. Germline loops: CDR1 SGHDT, CDR2 YYEEEE. Between the trimmed V and J ends, which lost 0 bases and 11 bases, there was a span of 11 bases. CDR3: CASSLAGGRAFF. CDR3 DNA sequence: TGTGCCAGCAGCTTGGCAGGCGGGAGGGCTTTCTTT.

The rearrangement uses TRBV10-3 and TRBJ1-6; D possibly corresponds to TRBD1 (5 bases). Germline V gene data show CDR1 as ENHRY and CDR2 as SYGVKD. The CDR3 runs to 15 residues. V lost 5 bases and J lost 3, with 11 bases in between. CDR3 residues: CAISPRGDYNSPLHF. CDR3 DNA sequence: TGTGCCATCAGTCCCCGGGGGGACTATAATTCACCCCTCCACTTT.

The chain is built from TRBV2 and TRBJ1-1, with 9 bases fitting TRBD1. The trim removed 3 bases at V and 8 bases at J, leaving 19 bases unmatched. Germline loops: CDR1 SNHLY, CDR2 FYNNEI. The CDR3 consists of 18 residues. CDR3 residues: CASSDDLGQGMEGVEAFF. Written as DNA, the CDR3 is TGTGCCAGCAGTGACGATTTGGGACAGGGTATGGAGGGGGTCGAAGCTTTCTTT.

This clone was detected once. The chain combines TRBV6-5 with TRBJ2-1; D may be TRBD2 (5 bases). The germline V gene has CDR1 MNHEY and CDR2 SVGAGI. This CDR3 comprises 15 residues. The V and J ends lost 0 bases and 4 bases respectively, with 10 bases between them. DNA of the CDR3: TGTGCCAGCAGTTACTCGGCGGGCTTTTACAATGAGCAGTTCTTC. Amino acid sequence: CASSYSAGFYNEQFF.

The chain employs TRBV7-9 and TRBJ1-1, with 10 bases lining up with TRBD1. Germline V gene lookup returns CDR1 SEHNR and CDR2 FQNEAQ (reference sequence). CDR3 length: 12 amino acids. The V gene end was trimmed by 5 bases and the J gene end by 11 bases; junction bases not matched to a gene: 5. The CDR3 protein is CASSPQDRGAFF. CDR3 nucleotides: TGTGCCAGCAGCCCTCAGGACAGGGGGGCTTTCTTT.

The J gene is TRBJ2-3, the V gene TRBV5-4; TRBD1 might be the D (6 bases). Germline CDR1 SGHNT, CDR2 YYREEE (reference sequence). This CDR3 spans 15 amino acids. V lost 3 bases and J lost 0, with 11 bases in between. CDR3 DNA: TGTGCCAGCAGCTGGGGTGGGACAAGCACAGATACGCAGTATTTT. This gives the protein CASSWGGTSTDTQYF.

The CDR3 nucleotides are TGTGCCAGCAGTTACTCGGGACTTGGACCCAACACTGAAGCTTTCTTT. Translating it yields CASSYSGLGPNTEAFF. The rearrangement links TRBV6-5 to TRBJ1-1; TRBD1 might be the D (5 bases). V was clipped by 0 bases and J by 2 bases, with 13 bases between them. This CDR3 spans 16 amino acids. The germline CDR1 and CDR2 sequences are MNHEY and SVGAGI.